This T cell receptor (beta chain) was found in a study of T cell responses to AZD1222 COVID-19 vaccine. The germline V gene encodes CDR1 LGHNA and CDR2 YSLEER. The CDR3 contains 15 residues. V was trimmed by 1 base and J by 6 bases, leaving 13 bases between them. TCRdb's table, derived via immunoSEQ multiplex PCR, lists solely in-frame clones and lacks some. The data contain 70,000 or so clones, 80% to 90% of them seen just once; the ten biggest clones take up 5.5% to 7%. V usage is TRBV4-3 and J usage is TRBJ1-5; no clear D. This sequence was found in an adult who received the AZD1222 COVID-19 vaccine. The source was peripheral blood, collected 28 days after the second AZD1222 dose. CDR3 residues: CASSQVRVGGQPQHF. DNA for the CDR3: TGCGCCAGCAGCCAAGTTAGGGTTGGCGGTCAGCCCCAGCATTTT.